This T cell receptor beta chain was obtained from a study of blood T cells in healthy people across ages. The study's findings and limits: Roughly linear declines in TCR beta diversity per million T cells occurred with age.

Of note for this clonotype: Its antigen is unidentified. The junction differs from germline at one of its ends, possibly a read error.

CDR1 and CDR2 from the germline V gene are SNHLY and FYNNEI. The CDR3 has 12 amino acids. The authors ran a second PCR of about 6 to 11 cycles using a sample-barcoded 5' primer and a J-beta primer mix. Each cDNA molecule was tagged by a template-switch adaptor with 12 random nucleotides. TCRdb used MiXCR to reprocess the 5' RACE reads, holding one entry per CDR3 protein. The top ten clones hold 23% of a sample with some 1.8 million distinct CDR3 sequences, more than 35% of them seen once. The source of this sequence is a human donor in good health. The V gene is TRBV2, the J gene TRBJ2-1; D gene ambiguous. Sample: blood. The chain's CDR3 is CAGSERQQVQFF. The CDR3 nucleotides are TGTGCCGGCAGTGAACGGCAGCAAGTACAGTTCTTC.